This paragraph reports one TCR beta chain. The sample originates from a study of blood T cell repertoires in COVID-19. At the level of the study: Nucleic acid was either cDNA or gDNA, and it came from T cells, B-cell-depleted T cells, or PBMCs.

Study processing details: Reference gene primer amplification yielded estimated nucleated cell counts. The repertoire was sequenced with immunoSEQ multiplex PCR; TCRdb's copy has only in-frame clones and lacks some. V and J calls and clone size follow that table, whereas D and trimming were derived from the DNA. In the table there are fewer than 700,000 clones, approximately 88% of which are singletons. With 5 bases removed from V and 0 bases from J, the gap between germline ends came to 7 bases. In germline, CDR1 is SEHNR, CDR2 FQNEAQ (reference sequence). This CDR3 spans 13 amino acids. This sequence was found in a woman between 50 and 59 years old with COVID-19, enrolled during active disease. The chain joins TRBV7-9 to TRBJ1-1, with unresolved D. The sample taken for sequencing was peripheral blood. The CDR3 sequence is CASSLSVNTEAFF. CDR3 bases: TGTGCCAGCAGCCTTTCAGTGAACACTGAAGCTTTCTTT.